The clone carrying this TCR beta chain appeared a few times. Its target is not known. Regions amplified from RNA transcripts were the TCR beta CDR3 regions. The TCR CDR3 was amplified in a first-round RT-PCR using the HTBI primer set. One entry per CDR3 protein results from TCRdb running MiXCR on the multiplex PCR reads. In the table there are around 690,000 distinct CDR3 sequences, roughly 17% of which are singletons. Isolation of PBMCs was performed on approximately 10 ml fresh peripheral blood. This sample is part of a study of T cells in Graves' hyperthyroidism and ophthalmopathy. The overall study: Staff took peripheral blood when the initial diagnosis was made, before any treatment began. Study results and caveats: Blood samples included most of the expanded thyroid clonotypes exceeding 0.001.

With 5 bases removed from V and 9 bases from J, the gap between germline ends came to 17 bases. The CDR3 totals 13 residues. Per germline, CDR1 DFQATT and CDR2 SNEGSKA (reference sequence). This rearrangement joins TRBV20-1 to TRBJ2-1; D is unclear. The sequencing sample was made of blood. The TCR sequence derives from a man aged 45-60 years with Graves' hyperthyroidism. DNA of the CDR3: TGCAGTGCTGGTGGGGATCTACCCCCTGAGCAGTTCTTC. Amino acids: CSAGGDLPPEQFF.